These T cell receptor beta chains were read from a single sample in a study of response to subunit inactivated influenza vaccine. TCRdb independently ran MiXCR on the RT-PCR reads; one entry per CDR3 protein. There are some 180,000 distinct CDR3 sequences in the sample; about 9.3% occur only once, and 9.5% to 13% lies in the top ten. The material sequenced was non-naive T cells sorted from PBMCs, taken on the day of vaccination. The receptors shown here come from a man aged 45 to 65 who received an inactivated influenza vaccine. CDR3s include the opening cysteine and the closing phenylalanine or tryptophan. Fields, in order: V gene, CDR3 length, CDR3 protein.

>TRBV20-1|13
CSAYGPGVKPQHF
>TRBV5-1|13
CASSLVGAGELFF
>TRBV3-1|15
CASSQRVGQGGRAFF
>TRBV20-1|16
CSARQASSGRAHEQFF
>TRBV6-2/TRBV6-3|15
CASSFPRSRGNEQFF
>TRBV12-3/TRBV12-4|18
CASSSLGLAGVVGNIQYF
>TRBV20-1|15
CSARPLLEDQETQYF
>TRBV6-1|14
CASRRTSGPYEQYF
>TRBV7-2|15
CASRTLAGGRDTQYF
>TRBV28|19
CASSLPLTTSGRSSYEQYF
>TRBV15|14
CATSRGDSSYEQYF
>TRBV20-1|14
CSARGDGGQETQYF
>TRBV6-1|14
CASGRLASRNEQFF
>TRBV12-3/TRBV12-4|13
CASSFRGADTQYF
>TRBV29-1|13
CSFQRGRADTQYF
>TRBV12-3/TRBV12-4|14
CASSGTVAYNEQFF
>TRBV6-2/TRBV6-3|13
CASSLSEIGELFF
>TRBV12-3/TRBV12-4|13
CASGQRSLDEQFF
>TRBV4-2|14
CASSHRGTGNTIYF
>TRBV15|18
CATTPGLAGALYQETQYF
>TRBV18|14
CASSPEGFDREQYF
>TRBV7-3|13
CASSFSGAAEAFF
>TRBV5-1|19
CASSLVGSGRGPRSTEAFF
>TRBV6-5|16
CASSSTGLVGGNTIYF
>TRBV20-1|18
CSASSGSGQGKFYNEQFF
>TRBV29-1|14
CSVGGETSNQPQHF
>TRBV7-2|17
CASSPRTSGRGTDTQYF
>TRBV20-1|12
CSAERAVGMAFF
>TRBV4-2|15
CASSQYRGDNQPQHF
>TRBV7-9|15
CASSSGGNRGNEQFF
>TRBV20-1|15
CSAASTSFRLGTQYF
>TRBV12-3/TRBV12-4|14
CASSFGTGRSPLHF
>TRBV4-3|17
CASSQARTSGSLETQYF
>TRBV20-1|14
CSAPQPGGGYEQYF
>TRBV7-9|12
CASSFENTEAFF
>TRBV6-2/TRBV6-3|15
CASRLGQGANTEAFF
>TRBV20-1|14
CSAREGSGKVTQYF
>TRBV7-9|13
CASSGTEYQPQHF
>TRBV18|12
CASSPQADTQYF
>TRBV20-1|14
CSAKDGTSYNEQFF
>TRBV5-1|12
CASSFPSNEQFF
>TRBV11-1|14
CASSLAGRAYEQYF
>TRBV7-8|18
CASSGGLAGGINTGELFF
>TRBV28|15
CASSFGTATNEKLFF
>TRBV12-3/TRBV12-4|14
CASSLWGVRTEAFF
>TRBV20-1|13
CSATGLAGGWKFF